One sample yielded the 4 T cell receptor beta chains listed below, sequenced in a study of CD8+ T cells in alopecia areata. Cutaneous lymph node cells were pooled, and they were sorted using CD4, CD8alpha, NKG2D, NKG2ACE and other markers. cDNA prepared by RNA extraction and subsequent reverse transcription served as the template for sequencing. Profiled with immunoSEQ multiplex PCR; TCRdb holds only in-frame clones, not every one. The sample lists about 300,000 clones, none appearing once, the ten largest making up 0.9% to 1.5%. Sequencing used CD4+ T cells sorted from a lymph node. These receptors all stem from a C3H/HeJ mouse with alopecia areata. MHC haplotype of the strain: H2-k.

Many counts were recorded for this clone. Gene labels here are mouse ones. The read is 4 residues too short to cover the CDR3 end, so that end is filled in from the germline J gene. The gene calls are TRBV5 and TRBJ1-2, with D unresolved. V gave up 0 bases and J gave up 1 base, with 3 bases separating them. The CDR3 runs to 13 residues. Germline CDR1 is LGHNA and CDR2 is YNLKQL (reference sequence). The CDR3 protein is CASSQDKNSDYTF. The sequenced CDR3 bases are TGTGCCAGCAGCCAAGACAAAAACTCC.

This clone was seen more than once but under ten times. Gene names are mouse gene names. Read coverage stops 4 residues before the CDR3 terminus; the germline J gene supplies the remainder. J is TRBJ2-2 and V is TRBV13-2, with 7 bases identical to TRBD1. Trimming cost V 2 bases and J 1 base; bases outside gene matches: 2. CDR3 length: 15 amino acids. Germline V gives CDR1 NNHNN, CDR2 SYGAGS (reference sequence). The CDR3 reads CASGEGQKNTGQLYF. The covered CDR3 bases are TGTGCCAGCGGTGAGGGACAGAAAAACACCGGG.

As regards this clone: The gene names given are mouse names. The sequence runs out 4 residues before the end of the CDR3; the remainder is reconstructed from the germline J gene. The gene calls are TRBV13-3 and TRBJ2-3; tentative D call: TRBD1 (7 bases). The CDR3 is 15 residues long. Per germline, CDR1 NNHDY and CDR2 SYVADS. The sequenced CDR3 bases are TGTGCCAGCAGTGATGCAAGAGGGGGCGAAGAA. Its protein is CASSDARGGEE. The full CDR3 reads CASSDARGGEETLYF.

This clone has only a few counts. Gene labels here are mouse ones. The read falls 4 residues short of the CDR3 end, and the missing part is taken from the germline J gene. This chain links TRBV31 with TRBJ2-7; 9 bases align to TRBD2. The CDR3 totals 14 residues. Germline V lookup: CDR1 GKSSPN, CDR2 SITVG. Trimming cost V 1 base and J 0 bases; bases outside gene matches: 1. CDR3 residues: CAWSPGGDSYEQYF. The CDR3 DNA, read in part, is TGTGCCTGGAGTCCTGGGGGGGACTCCTAT. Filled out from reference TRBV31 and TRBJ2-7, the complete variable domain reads AQTIHQWPVAEIKAVGSPLSLGCTIKGKSSPNLYWYWQATGGTLQQLFYSITVGQVESVVQLNLSASRPKDDQFILSTEKLLLSHSGFYLCAWSPGGDSYEQYFGPGTRLTVL.